Presented here are 19 T cell receptor beta chains from one specimen sequenced in a study of control samples from healthy donors and cancer patients (dated by TCRdb to the early 2020s). Receptor libraries were prepared by the immunoSEQ multiplex PCR assay. TCRdb's version of the immuneACCESS table is confined to in-frame rearrangements and falls short of the full clone set. An unresolved V gene accounts for under half of the shortfall where checked; the remainder is of unknown origin. The sample table contains some 410,000 clones; only one count was recorded for roughly 90% of them. The top ten clonotypes cover around 6.4% of the sample. Sequences were obtained from PBMCs. The receptor set was obtained from a middle-aged man with head and neck cancer.

This chain uses TRBV9 with TRBJ2-3; D gene unclear. The CDR3 is 11 residues long. Germline V gives CDR1 SGDLS, CDR2 YYNGEE. V lost 3 bases and J lost 4, with 3 bases in between. The CDR3 coding sequence is TGTGCCAGCAGCGAAGCAGATACGCAGTATTTT. This codes for CASSEADTQYF.

CDR3 sequence: CASSLLGADTQYF. CDR3 nucleotide sequence: TGTGCCAGCAGTTTATTGGGGGCAGATACGCAGTATTTT. V is TRBV12-3 or TRBV12-4 and J is TRBJ2-3; D is perhaps TRBD1 or TRBD2 (5 bases each). The CDR3 sequence is 13 residues long. Trimming removed 2 bases from V and 4 bases from J, with 7 bases in between.

The genes are TRBV4-2 and TRBJ1-6; D ambiguous. Germline CDR1 and CDR2: LGHNA and YNFKEQ. The ends were cut back, 6 bases at V and 5 bases at J, with 17 bases in the middle. The CDR3 is 16 residues long. The CDR3 here is CASSQAPQLDNSPLHF. In DNA, the CDR3 is TGTGCCAGCAGTCAGGCGCCACAGCTGGATAATTCACCCCTCCACTTT.

The chain combines TRBV4-2 with TRBJ2-2; D may be TRBD1 or TRBD2 (5 bases each). Trimming shortened V by 0 bases and J by 5 bases, and 13 bases separated the two germline ends. CDR3 length: 16 amino acids. Looked up from germline, CDR1 is LGHNA and CDR2 is YNFKEQ. CDR3 coding DNA: TGTGCCAGCAGCCAAGATACGGGACGGCAAACCGGGGAGCTGTTTTTT. The encoded protein is CASSQDTGRQTGELFF.

The CDR3 coding sequence is TGCAGCGTTGAAGGACCCCGGGACAAGGGTCTTCAGCCCCAGCATTTT. It encodes CSVEGPRDKGLQPQHF. The chain employs TRBV29-1 and TRBJ1-5; D is possibly TRBD1 (6 bases). This CDR3 contains 16 residues. With 1 base removed from V and 6 bases from J, the gap between germline ends came to 19 bases. Per the germline V gene, CDR1 is SQVTM and CDR2 is ANQGSEA.

The chain carries TRBV5-5 and TRBJ1-1, with TRBD1 as a possible D gene (6 bases). The V gene's germline CDR1 is SGHKS and CDR2 YYEKEE (reference sequence). V was clipped by 4 bases and J by 7 bases, with 23 bases between them. The CDR3 runs 16 residues. As DNA, the CDR3 is TGTGCCAGCAGCCTGTACATCTATCAGGGGAATGATGAAGCTTTCTTT. It specifies CASSLYIYQGNDEAFF.

The chain is built from TRBV6-5 and TRBJ2-1, with 7 bases identical to TRBD2. Germline CDR1 MNHEY, CDR2 SVGAGI. After removal of 6 bases from V and 5 bases from J, the junction contained 10 bases not matched to a gene. The CDR3 covers 15 residues. This chain's CDR3 is CASRLGTTIHNEQFF. Written as DNA, the CDR3 is TGTGCCAGCAGACTCGGGACTACTATACACAATGAGCAGTTCTTC.

The chain uses TRBV18 and TRBJ1-6; D is undetermined. CDR1 and CDR2 (germline): KGHSH, LQKENI. V lost 10 bases, J lost 0 bases, and 10 bases lay in between. CDR3 size: 14 residues. CDR3 amino acids: CATAGGSYNSPLHF. CDR3 in DNA: TGTGCCACCGCAGGAGGCTCCTATAATTCACCCCTCCACTTT.

The rearrangement joins TRBV12-3 or TRBV12-4 to TRBJ1-5, with TRBD1 as a possible D gene (5 bases). There are 13 residues in the CDR3. The V end lost 6 bases, the J end lost 6 bases, and 12 bases lay between the germline ends. CDR3 DNA sequence: TGTGCCAGCAGCCTGGGACCGGGTCAGCCCCAGCATTTT. Translating gives CASSLGPGQPQHF.

V is TRBV6-2 or TRBV6-3 and J is TRBJ1-3; D unresolved. The length of the CDR3 is 14 residues. V was clipped by 2 bases and J by 1 base, with 6 bases between them. CDR1 and CDR2 from the germline V gene are MNHEY and SVGEGT. The CDR3: CASSYPRSGNTIYF. As DNA, the CDR3 is TGTGCCAGCAGTTACCCCAGATCTGGAAACACCATATATTTT.

This sequence joins TRBV19 and TRBJ1-1, with D unclear. The CDR3 covers 13 residues. V was clipped by 3 bases and J by 1 base, with 6 bases between them. Germline V lookup: CDR1 LNHDA, CDR2 SQIVND (reference sequence). CDR3 in DNA: TGTGCCAGTAGTATCGCCCAGAACACTGAAGCTTTCTTT. Translated: CASSIAQNTEAFF.

The chain employs TRBV27 and TRBJ2-7; the match to TRBD1 covers 8 bases. Germline values: CDR1 MNHEY, CDR2 SMNVEV (reference sequence). Trimming removed 6 bases from V and 2 bases from J; junction bases left unmatched: 12. This CDR3 comprises 16 residues. This CDR3 reads CASSRTWTGWAYEQYF. The CDR3 DNA follows: TGTGCCAGCAGCCGAACCTGGACAGGGTGGGCCTACGAGCAGTACTTC.

The rearrangement links TRBV30 to TRBJ2-3; TRBD1 agrees at 7 bases. The CDR3 is 13 residues long. The V segment lost 8 bases and the J segment 1 base; nucleotides outside the gene matches: 6. Germline V gene lookup returns CDR1 GTSNPN and CDR2 SVGIG (reference sequence). CDR3 loop: CATRDRGTDTQYF. For the CDR3, the DNA is TGTGCCACCCGGGACAGAGGCACAGATACGCAGTATTTT.

The chain links TRBV3-1 (or the pseudogene TRBV3-2) to TRBJ2-5; 12 bases align to TRBD1. Per germline, CDR1 LGHDT and CDR2 YNNKEL (reference sequence). The J segment lost 7 bases and the V segment lost 4 bases, leaving 4 bases of the junction unmatched. CDR3 size: 14 residues. CDR3 coding DNA: TGTGCCAGCAGCCGGGACAGGGGGCCTTGGACCCAGTACTTC. Protein: CASSRDRGPWTQYF.

The chain combines TRBV11-3 with TRBJ1-1; D gene ambiguous. V lost 1 base, J lost 3 bases, and 12 bases lay in between. Germline V gene sequence: CDR1 SGHNT, CDR2 YENEEA. The CDR3 runs 15 residues. CDR3 nucleotides: TGTGCCAGCAGCTTAGGAGTGGGTGACCACACTGAAGCTTTCTTT. Protein: CASSLGVGDHTEAFF. The full variable domain, with the rest looked up from reference TRBV11-3 and TRBJ1-1, is EAGVVQSPRYKIIEKKQPVAFWCNPISGHNTLYWYLQNLGQGPELLIRYENEEAVDDSQLPKDRFSAERLKGVDSTLKIQPAELGDSAVYLCASSLGVGDHTEAFFGQGTRLTVV.

This clone was observed a single time. The chain's CDR3 is CASSLLGREQYF. The CDR3 region has the DNA TGTGCCAGCAGTTTACTCGGTCGGGAGCAGTACTTC. This chain links TRBV27 with TRBJ2-7; D is undetermined. Germline values: CDR1 MNHEY, CDR2 SMNVEV (reference sequence). CDR3 length equals 12 residues. With 2 bases removed from V and 7 bases from J, the gap between germline ends came to 9 bases.

This clone showed up just once. The V and J genes are TRBV5-6 and TRBJ2-2, with D possibly being TRBD1 (5 bases). The V end lost 3 bases, the J end lost 1 base, and 16 bases lay between the germline ends. The CDR3 length is 17 residues. Germline V gene lookup returns CDR1 SGHDT and CDR2 YYEEEE. The CDR3 loop reads CASSSGPNRKNTGELFF. Written as DNA, the CDR3 is TGTGCCAGCAGCTCCGGGCCTAACAGGAAGAACACCGGGGAGCTGTTTTTT. Looking up the rest from reference TRBV5-6 and TRBJ2-2 gives the full variable domain: DAGVTQSPTHLIKTRGQQVTLRCSPKSGHDTVSWYQQALGQGPQFIFQYYEEEERQRGNFPDRFSGHQFPNYSSELNVNALLLGDSALYLCASSSGPNRKNTGELFFGEGSRLTVL.

This sequence joins TRBV6-5 and TRBJ2-7; perhaps TRBD1 as D (5 bases). Germline V gene sequence: CDR1 MNHEY, CDR2 SVGAGI. The CDR3 is 12 amino acids. CDR3 nucleotides: TGTACCGCAGGGTTTGACTCCTACGAGCAGTACTTC. Amino acids: CTAGFDSYEQYF.

The chain recombines TRBV7-8 with TRBJ1-1; tentative D call: TRBD1 (5 bases). The CDR3 contains 12 residues. The V end was cut by 7 bases, the J end by 5 bases, with 11 bases between. Germline-derived CDR1 and CDR2 are SGHVS and FQNEAQ. DNA for the CDR3: TGTGCCAGCACCCTGGGGGGAACTGAAGCTTTCTTT. Translation gives CASTLGGTEAFF.